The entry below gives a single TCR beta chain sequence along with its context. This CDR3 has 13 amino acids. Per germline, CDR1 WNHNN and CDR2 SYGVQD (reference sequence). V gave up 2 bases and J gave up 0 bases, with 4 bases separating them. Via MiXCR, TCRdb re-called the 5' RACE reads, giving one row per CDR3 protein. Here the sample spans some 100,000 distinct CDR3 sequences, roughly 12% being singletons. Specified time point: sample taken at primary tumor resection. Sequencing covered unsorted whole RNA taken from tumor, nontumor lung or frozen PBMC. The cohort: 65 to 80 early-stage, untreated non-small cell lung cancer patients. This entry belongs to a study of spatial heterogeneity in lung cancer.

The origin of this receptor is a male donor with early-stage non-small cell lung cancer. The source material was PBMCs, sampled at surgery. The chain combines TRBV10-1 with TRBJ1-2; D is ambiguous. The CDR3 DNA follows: TGCGCCAGCAGTGAGACAGCTAACTATGGCTACACCTTC. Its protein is CASSETANYGYTF.